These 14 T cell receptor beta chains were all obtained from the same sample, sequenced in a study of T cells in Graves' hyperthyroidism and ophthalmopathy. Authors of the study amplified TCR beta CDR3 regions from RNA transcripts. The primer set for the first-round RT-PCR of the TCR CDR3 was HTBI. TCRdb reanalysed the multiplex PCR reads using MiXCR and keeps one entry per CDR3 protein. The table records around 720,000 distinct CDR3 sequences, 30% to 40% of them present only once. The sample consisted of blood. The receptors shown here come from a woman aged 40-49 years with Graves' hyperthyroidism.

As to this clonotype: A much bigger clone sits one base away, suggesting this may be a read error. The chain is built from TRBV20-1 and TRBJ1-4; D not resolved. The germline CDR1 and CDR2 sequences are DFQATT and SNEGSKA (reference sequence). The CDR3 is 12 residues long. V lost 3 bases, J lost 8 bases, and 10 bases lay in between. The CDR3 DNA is TGCAGTGCTAGGGGAGGTGGGGAAAAACTGTTTTTT. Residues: CSARGGGEKLFF.

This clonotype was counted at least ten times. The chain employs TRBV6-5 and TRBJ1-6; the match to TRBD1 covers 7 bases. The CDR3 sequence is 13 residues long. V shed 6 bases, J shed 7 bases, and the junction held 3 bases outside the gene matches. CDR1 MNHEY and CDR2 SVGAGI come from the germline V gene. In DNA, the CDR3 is TGTGCCAGCAGCCGGGACAGAAATTCACCCCTCCACTTT. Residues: CASSRDRNSPLHF.

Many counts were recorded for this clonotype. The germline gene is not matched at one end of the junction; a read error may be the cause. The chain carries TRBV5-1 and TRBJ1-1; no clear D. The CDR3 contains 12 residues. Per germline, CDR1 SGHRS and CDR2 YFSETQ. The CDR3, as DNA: TGTGCCAGCAGCCTTAGGGACACTGAAGCTTTCTTT. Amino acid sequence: CASSLRDTEAFF.

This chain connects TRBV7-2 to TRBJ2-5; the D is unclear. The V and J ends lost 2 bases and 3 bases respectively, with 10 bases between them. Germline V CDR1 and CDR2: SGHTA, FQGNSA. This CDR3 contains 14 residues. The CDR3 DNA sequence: TGTGCCAGCAGCTTATTGGGCTGGGAAGAGACCCAGTACTTC. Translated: CASSLLGWEETQYF.

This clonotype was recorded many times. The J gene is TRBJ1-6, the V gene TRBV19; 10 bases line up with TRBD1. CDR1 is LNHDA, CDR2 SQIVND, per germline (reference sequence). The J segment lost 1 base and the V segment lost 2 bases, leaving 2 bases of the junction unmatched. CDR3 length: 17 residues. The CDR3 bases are TGTGCCAGTAGTATAAGGGACAGGGGATCCTATAATTCACCCCTCCACTTT. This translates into CASSIRDRGSYNSPLHF.

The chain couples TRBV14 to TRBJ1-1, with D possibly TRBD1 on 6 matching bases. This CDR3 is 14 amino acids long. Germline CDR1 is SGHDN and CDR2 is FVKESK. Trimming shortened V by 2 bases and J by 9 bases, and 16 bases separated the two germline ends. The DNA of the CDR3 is TGTGCCAGCAGCCAACTACAGGGAAGGTTGCAAGCTTTCTTT. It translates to CASSQLQGRLQAFF.

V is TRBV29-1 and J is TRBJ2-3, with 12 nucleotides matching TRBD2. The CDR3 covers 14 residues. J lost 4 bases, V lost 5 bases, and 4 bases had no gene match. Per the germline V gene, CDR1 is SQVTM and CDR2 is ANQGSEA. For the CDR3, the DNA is TGCAGCGTTCCTCTAGCGGGAGGGCCAGATACGCAGTATTTT. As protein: CSVPLAGGPDTQYF.

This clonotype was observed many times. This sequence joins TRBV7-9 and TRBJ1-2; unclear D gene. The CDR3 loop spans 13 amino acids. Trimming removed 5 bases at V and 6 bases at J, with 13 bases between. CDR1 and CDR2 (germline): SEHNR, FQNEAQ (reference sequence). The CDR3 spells CASSQIREDGYTF. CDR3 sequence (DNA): TGTGCCAGCAGCCAGATACGGGAGGATGGCTACACCTTC.

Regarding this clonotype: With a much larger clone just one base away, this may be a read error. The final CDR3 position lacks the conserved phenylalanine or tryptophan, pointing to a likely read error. The CDR3 coding sequence is TGCGCCAGCAGCTTGTGGGGAGTCACTGAAGCTTTCCTT. Its protein product is CASSLWGVTEAFL. This chain joins TRBV5-1 and TRBJ1-1; D not certain. The V and J ends lost 1 base and 4 bases respectively, with 8 bases between them. Germline CDR1 and CDR2: SGHRS and YFSETQ. The CDR3 has 13 residues.

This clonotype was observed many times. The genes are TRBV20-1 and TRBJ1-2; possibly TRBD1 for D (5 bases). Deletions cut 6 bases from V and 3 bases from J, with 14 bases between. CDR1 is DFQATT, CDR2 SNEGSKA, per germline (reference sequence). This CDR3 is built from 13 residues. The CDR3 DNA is TGCAGTGCCCCCGTCGGGACGGACTATGGCTACACCTTC. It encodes CSAPVGTDYGYTF.

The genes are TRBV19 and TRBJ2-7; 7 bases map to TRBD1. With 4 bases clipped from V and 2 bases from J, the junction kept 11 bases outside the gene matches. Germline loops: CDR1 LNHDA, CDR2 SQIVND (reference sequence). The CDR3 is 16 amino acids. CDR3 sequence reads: CASSTWDSEKTYEQYF. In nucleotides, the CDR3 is TGTGCCAGTAGTACCTGGGACAGTGAAAAAACCTACGAGCAGTACTTC.

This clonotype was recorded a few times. CDR3 nucleotide sequence: TGTGCCAGCAGTACCGGGACAGGGGACCAGCCCCAGCATTTT. This gives the protein CASSTGTGDQPQHF. This chain uses TRBV6-5 with TRBJ1-5; 10 nucleotides agree with TRBD1. The germline gives CDR1 MNHEY, CDR2 SVGAGI. With 5 bases clipped from V and 7 bases from J, the junction kept 5 bases outside the gene matches. The CDR3 runs to 14 residues.

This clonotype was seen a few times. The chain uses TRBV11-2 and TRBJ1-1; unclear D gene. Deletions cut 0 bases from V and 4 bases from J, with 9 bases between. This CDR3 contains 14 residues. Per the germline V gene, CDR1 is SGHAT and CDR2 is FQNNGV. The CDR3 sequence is CASSLDAAGTEAFF. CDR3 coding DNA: TGTGCCAGCAGCTTAGATGCGGCGGGCACTGAAGCTTTCTTT.

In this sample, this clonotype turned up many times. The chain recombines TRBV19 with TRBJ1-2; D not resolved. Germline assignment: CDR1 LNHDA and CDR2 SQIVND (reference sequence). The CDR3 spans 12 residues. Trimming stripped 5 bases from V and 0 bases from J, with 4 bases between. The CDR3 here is CASSETNYGYTF. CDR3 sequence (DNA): TGTGCCAGTAGTGAAACTAACTATGGCTACACCTTC.